The 14 T cell receptor beta chains below were found in one sample sequenced in a study of T cells in Graves' hyperthyroidism and ophthalmopathy. RNA transcripts served as the template for amplifying TCR beta CDR3 regions. The primer set for the first-round RT-PCR of the TCR CDR3 was HTBI. TCRdb redid the calling of the multiplex PCR reads with MiXCR, one entry per CDR3 protein. The sample contains hundreds of thousands of distinct CDR3 sequences, roughly 46% of which appear only once. The sequenced sample consisted of peripheral blood or thyroid tissue (not recorded which). These receptors came from a woman aged 18-35 years with Graves' hyperthyroidism.

This clonotype was seen many times. This chain uses TRBV2 with TRBJ2-7, with no clear D. The ends were cut back, 8 bases at V and 2 bases at J, with 16 bases in the middle. This CDR3 comprises 14 residues. The germline CDR1 and CDR2 sequences are SNHLY and FYNNEI. The CDR3 loop reads CASHWNSMAYEQYF. The CDR3 DNA sequence: TGTGCCAGCCACTGGAACTCGATGGCCTACGAGCAGTACTTC.

The chain combines TRBV15 with TRBJ1-5; 9 bases fit TRBD1. V lost 3 bases to trimming and J lost 0 bases; unmatched junction nucleotides: 9. The CDR3 consists of 18 residues. Germline CDR1 reads LNHNV; CDR2 reads YYDKDF (reference sequence). The CDR3 nucleotides read TGTGCCACCAGCAGGTCGGACAGGGGTCCCTATAGCAATCAGCCCCAGCATTTT. Translated, it gives CATSRSDRGPYSNQPQHF.

Only a few counts were recorded for this clonotype. The gene calls are TRBV5-1 and TRBJ1-5; 8 nucleotides match TRBD1. V lost 0 bases and J lost 11; bases outside the gene matches: 10. The CDR3 is 15 residues long. Germline V CDR1 and CDR2: SGHRS, YFSETQ. CDR3 nucleotides: TGCGCCAGCAGCTTGGCAGCAGGGGGCAGAGAGACCCAGCATTTT. Translating gives CASSLAAGGRETQHF.

The chain employs TRBV19 and TRBJ1-4; 9 bases are shared with TRBD1. V lost 4 bases, J lost 7 bases, and 4 bases stayed unmatched. The CDR3 totals 14 residues. Germline values: CDR1 LNHDA, CDR2 SQIVND (reference sequence). CDR3 nucleotide sequence: TGTGCCAGTAGTACCCGGGACAGGGTTGAAAAACTGTTTTTT. This codes for CASSTRDRVEKLFF.

This clonotype was observed a few times. The chain combines TRBV2 with TRBJ2-7; D is unclear. Deletions cut 7 bases from V and 2 bases from J, with 12 bases between. The CDR3 contains 13 residues. Germline V gene sequence: CDR1 SNHLY, CDR2 FYNNEI. CDR3 DNA sequence: TGTGCCAGCATTGCCAACGGTCCCTACGAGCAGTACTTC. This codes for CASIANGPYEQYF.

Regarding this clonotype: A read error is possible here, since a much larger clone lies one base away. V is TRBV25-1 and J is TRBJ2-7, with D tentatively TRBD1 or TRBD2 (5 bases each). The CDR3 spans 14 residues. In germline, CDR1 is MGHDK, CDR2 SYGVNS. V lost 8 bases, J lost 5 bases, and 19 bases lay in between. This chain's CDR3 is CASGPGSRGDEQYF. The CDR3, as DNA: TGTGCCAGCGGGCCAGGGTCAAGGGGAGACGAGCAGTACTTC.

This clonotype appeared many times. This rearrangement joins TRBV7-2 to TRBJ1-5; 9 nucleotides line up with TRBD1. Germline CDR1 and CDR2: SGHTA and FQGNSA. This CDR3 has 14 amino acids. Trimming removed 0 bases from V and 6 bases from J; junction bases left unmatched: 0. The CDR3 here is CASSLADRGQPQHF. CDR3 sequence (DNA): TGTGCCAGCAGCTTAGCGGACAGGGGTCAGCCCCAGCATTTT.

As to this clonotype: A much larger clone sits a single nucleotide away, making a read error possible. The gene calls are TRBV10-2 and TRBJ1-1, with 8 positions matching TRBD1. The CDR3 runs 13 residues. Germline V gene sequence: CDR1 WSHSY, CDR2 SAAADI. DNA of the CDR3: TGCGCCAGCAGTGGGACAGGGTTCACTGGAGCTTTCTTT. Its protein is CASSGTGFTGAFF.

This clonotype occurred a few times. V and J are TRBV7-2 and TRBJ2-7; weak D call: TRBD1 (6 bases). CDR3 length: 15 amino acids. V lost 5 bases, J lost 3 bases, and 17 bases lay in between. CDR1 and CDR2 (germline): SGHTA, FQGNSA. This chain's CDR3 is CASSQGQGNLYEQYF. CDR3 DNA: TGTGCCAGCAGCCAAGGGCAGGGGAACCTCTACGAGCAGTACTTC.

This clonotype showed up just a few times. The chain couples TRBV5-1 to TRBJ2-5, with TRBD1 identical over 8 bases. Trimming took 1 base from V and 2 from J; bases not matched to a gene: 4. The CDR3 length is 15 residues. CDR1 and CDR2 (germline): SGHRS, YFSETQ. The CDR3 loop reads CASSLYGTGQETQYF. The CDR3 nucleotides are TGCGCCAGCAGCTTGTATGGGACAGGACAAGAGACCCAGTACTTC.

The chain recombines TRBV10-3 with TRBJ2-7; D is uncertain. The V gene lost 2 bases and the J gene lost 7 bases, with 12 bases spanning the gap. Germline CDR1 is ENHRY and CDR2 is SYGVKD. This CDR3 is 13 amino acids long. In nucleotides, the CDR3 is TGTGCCATCAGTGAGGCGCAGCACAATGAGCAGTACTTC. The encoded protein is CAISEAQHNEQYF.

The chain uses TRBV25-1 and TRBJ2-1; D not resolved. Germline CDR1 is MGHDK and CDR2 is SYGVNS. With 2 bases removed from V and 2 bases from J, the gap between germline ends came to 10 bases. CDR3 size: 15 residues. The CDR3 loop reads CASSENPSAYNEQFF. In DNA form, the CDR3 reads TGTGCCAGCAGTGAAAACCCTTCCGCCTACAATGAGCAGTTCTTC.

V gene TRBV20-1 combines with J gene TRBJ1-3; D is uncertain. CDR1 and CDR2 from the germline V gene are DFQATT and SNEGSKA (reference sequence). This CDR3 contains 16 residues. V lost 1 base and J 0 bases, leaving 13 bases between the germline ends. As DNA, the CDR3 is TGCAGTGCTAGAGCCAACAGTTGGAGCTCTGGAAACACCATATATTTT. Residues: CSARANSWSSGNTIYF.

The CDR3 loop reads CASSEARGAEAFF. DNA for the CDR3: TGTGCCAGCAGTGAAGCCAGGGGGGCTGAAGCTTTCTTT. The V gene is TRBV2, the J gene TRBJ1-1; TRBD1 aligns across 7 bases. CDR3 length equals 13 residues. Germline CDR1 SNHLY, CDR2 FYNNEI. V lost 0 bases, J lost 6 bases, and 1 base stayed unmatched.